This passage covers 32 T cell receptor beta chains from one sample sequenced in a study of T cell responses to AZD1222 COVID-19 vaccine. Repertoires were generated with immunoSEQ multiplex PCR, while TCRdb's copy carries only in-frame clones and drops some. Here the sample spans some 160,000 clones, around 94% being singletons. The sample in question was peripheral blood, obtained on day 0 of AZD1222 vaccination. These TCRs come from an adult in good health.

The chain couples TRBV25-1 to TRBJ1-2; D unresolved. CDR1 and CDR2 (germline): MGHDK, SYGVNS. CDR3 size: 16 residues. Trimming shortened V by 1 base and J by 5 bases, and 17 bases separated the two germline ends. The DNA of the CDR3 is TGTGCCAGCAGTGAATTGGGAGGCGAGCCTTGGTATGGCTACACCTTC. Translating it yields CASSELGGEPWYGYTF.

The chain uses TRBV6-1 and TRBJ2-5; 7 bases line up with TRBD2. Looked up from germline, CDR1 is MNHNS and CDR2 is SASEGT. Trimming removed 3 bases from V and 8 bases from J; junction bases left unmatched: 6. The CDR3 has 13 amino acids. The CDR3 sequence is CASSEGLSETQYF. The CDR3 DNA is TGTGCCAGCAGTGAGGGACTATCAGAAACCCAGTACTTC.

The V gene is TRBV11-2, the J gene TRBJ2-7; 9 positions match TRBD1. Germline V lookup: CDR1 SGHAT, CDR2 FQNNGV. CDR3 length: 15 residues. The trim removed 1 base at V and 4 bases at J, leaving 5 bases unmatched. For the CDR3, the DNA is TGTGCCAGCAGCTTAGGTTTAGGGACAGGGTACGAGCAGTACTTC. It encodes CASSLGLGTGYEQYF.

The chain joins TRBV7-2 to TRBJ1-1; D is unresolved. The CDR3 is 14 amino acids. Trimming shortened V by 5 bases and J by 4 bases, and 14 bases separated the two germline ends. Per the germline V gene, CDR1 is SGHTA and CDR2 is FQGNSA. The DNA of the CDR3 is TGTGCCAGCAGCACTCCGAAGGGCCCCACTGAAGCTTTCTTT. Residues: CASSTPKGPTEAFF. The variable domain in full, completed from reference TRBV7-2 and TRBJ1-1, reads GAGVSQSPSNKVTEKGKDVELRCDPISGHTALYWYRQSLGQGLEFLIYFQGNSAPDKSGLPSDRFSAERTGGSVSTLTIQRTQQEDSAVYLCASSTPKGPTEAFFGQGTRLTVV.

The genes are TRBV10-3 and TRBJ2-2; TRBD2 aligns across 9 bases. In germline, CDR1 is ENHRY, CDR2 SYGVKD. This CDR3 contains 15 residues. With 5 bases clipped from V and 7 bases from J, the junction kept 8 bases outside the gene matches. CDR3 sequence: CAISPAGGLVGELFF. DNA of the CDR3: TGTGCCATCAGTCCTGCGGGGGGGCTAGTCGGGGAGCTGTTTTTT.

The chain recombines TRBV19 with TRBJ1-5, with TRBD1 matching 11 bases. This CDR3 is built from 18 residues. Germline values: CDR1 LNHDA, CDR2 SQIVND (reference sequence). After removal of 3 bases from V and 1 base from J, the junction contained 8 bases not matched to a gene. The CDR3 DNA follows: TGTGCCAGTAGTATGCGGACAGGGGGCTATCTGAGCAATCAGCCCCAGCATTTT. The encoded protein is CASSMRTGGYLSNQPQHF.

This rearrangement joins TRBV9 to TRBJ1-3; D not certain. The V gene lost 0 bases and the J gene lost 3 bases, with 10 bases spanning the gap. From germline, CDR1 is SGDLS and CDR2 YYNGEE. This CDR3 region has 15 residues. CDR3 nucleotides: TGTGCCAGCAGCGTAGCCCCAATAGGTGGAAACACCATATATTTT. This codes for CASSVAPIGGNTIYF.

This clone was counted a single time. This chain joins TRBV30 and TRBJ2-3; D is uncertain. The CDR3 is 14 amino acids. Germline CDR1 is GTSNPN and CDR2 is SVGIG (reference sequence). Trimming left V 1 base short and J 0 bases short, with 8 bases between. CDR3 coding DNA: TGTGCCTGGAGTGGACTTTACAGCACAGATACGCAGTATTTT. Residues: CAWSGLYSTDTQYF.

For the CDR3, the DNA is TGTGCCAGCAAGGAACAGGCACAGGGCACTGAAGCTTTCTTT. This codes for CASKEQAQGTEAFF. This rearrangement joins TRBV6-5 to TRBJ1-1, with D maybe TRBD1 (6 bases). With 7 bases removed from V and 4 bases from J, the gap between germline ends came to 16 bases. The germline CDR1 and CDR2 sequences are MNHEY and SVGAGI. The CDR3 covers 14 residues.

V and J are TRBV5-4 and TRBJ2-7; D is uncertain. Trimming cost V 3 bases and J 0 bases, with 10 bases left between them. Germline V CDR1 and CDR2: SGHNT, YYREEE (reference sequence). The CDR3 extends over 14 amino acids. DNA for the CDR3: TGTGCCAGCAGCTCGGACGCGAGCTCCTACGAGCAGTACTTC. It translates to CASSSDASSYEQYF. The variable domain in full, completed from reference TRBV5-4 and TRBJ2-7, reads ETGVTQSPTHLIKTRGQQVTLRCSSQSGHNTVSWYQQALGQGPQFIFQYYREEENGRGNFPPRFSGLQFPNYSSELNVNALELDDSALYLCASSSDASSYEQYFGPGTRLTVT.

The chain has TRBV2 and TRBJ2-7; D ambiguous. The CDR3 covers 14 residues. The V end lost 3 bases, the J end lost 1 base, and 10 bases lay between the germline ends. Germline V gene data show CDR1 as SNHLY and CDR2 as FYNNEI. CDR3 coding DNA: TGTGCCAGCAGTGAGGGCTCGCATTCCTACGAGCAGTACTTC. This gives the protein CASSEGSHSYEQYF.

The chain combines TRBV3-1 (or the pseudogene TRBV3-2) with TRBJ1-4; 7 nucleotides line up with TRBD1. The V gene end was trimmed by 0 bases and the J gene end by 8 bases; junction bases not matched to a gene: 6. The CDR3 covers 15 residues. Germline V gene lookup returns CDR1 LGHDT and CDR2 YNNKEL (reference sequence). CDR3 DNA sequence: TGTGCCAGCAGCCAAGAATCCAGGGGGATAGAAAAACTGTTTTTT. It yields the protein CASSQESRGIEKLFF.

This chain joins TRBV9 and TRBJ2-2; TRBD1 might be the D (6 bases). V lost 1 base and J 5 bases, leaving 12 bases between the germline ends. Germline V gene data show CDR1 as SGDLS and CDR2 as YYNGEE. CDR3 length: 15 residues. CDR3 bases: TGTGCCAGCAGCGTATGGGGAAGGGGGACCGGGGAGCTGTTTTTT. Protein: CASSVWGRGTGELFF.

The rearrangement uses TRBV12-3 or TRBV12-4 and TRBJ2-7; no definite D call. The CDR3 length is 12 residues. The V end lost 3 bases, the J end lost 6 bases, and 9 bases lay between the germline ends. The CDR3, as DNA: TGTGCCAGCAGTTTCAGGCAGCTCGAGCAGTACTTC. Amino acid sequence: CASSFRQLEQYF.

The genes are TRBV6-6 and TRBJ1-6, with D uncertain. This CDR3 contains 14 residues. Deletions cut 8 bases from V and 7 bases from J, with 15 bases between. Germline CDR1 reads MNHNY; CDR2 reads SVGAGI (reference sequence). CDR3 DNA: TGTGCCAGCTCTCGGCTCCTTACCAATTCACCCCTCCACTTT. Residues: CASSRLLTNSPLHF.

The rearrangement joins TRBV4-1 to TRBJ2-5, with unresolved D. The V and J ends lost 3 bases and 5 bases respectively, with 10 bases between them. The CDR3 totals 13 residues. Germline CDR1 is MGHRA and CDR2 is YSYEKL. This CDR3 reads CASSQVVGETQYF. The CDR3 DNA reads TGCGCCAGCAGCCAGGTAGTAGGGGAGACCCAGTACTTC.

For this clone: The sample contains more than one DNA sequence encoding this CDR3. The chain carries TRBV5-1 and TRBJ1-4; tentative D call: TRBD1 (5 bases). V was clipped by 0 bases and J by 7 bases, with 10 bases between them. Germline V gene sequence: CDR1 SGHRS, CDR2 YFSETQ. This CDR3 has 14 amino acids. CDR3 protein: CASSLGGGSEKLFF. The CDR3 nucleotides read TGCGCCAGCAGCTTGGGCGGGGGAAGTGAAAAACTGTTTTTT.

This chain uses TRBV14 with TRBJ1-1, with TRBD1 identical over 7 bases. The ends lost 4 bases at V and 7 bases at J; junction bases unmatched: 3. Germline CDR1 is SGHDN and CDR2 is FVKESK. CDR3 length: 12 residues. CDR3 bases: TGTGCCAGCAGCCCTAGGACAGGTGAAGCTTTCTTT. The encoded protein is CASSPRTGEAFF. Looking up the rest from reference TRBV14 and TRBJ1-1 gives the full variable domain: EAGVTQFPSHSVIEKGQTVTLRCDPISGHDNLYWYRRVMGKEIKFLLHFVKESKQDESGMPNNRFLAERTGGTYSTLKVQPAELEDSGVYFCASSPRTGEAFFGQGTRLTVV.

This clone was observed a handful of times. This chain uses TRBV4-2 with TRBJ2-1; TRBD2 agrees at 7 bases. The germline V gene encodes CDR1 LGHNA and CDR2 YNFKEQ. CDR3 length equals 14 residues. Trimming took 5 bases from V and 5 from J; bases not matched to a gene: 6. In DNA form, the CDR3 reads TGTGCCAGCAGCTCGCGGGGGATTAACAATGAGCAGTTCTTC. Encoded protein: CASSSRGINNEQFF.

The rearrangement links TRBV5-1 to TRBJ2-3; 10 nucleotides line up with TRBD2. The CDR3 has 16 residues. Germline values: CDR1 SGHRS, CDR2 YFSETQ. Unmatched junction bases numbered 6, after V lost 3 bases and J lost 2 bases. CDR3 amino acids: CASSYRTSGATDTQYF. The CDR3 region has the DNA TGCGCCAGCAGCTACAGGACTAGCGGAGCCACAGATACGCAGTATTTT.

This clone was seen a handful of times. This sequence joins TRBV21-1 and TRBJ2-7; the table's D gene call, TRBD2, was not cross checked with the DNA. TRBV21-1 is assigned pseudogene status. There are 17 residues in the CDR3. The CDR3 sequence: CASSKGGGAPPRDEQYF. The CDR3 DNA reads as TGTGCCAGCAGCAAAGGCGGGGGGGCCCCCCCTCGCGACGAGCAGTACTTC.

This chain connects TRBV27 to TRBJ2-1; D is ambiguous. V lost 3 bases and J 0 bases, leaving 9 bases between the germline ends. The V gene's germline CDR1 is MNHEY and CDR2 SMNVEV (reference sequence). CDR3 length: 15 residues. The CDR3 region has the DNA TGTGCCAGCAGTTTGGAAGGTAGCTCCTACAATGAGCAGTTCTTC. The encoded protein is CASSLEGSSYNEQFF.

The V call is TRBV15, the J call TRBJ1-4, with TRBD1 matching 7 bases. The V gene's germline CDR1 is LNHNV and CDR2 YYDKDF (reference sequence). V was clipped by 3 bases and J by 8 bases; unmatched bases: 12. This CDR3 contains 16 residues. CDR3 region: CATSRGRQGGNEKLFF. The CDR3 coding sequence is TGTGCCACCAGCAGGGGACGACAGGGAGGAAACGAAAAACTGTTTTTT.

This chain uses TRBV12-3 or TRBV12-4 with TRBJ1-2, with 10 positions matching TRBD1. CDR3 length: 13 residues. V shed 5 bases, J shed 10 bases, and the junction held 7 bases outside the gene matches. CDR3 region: CASSQTGGLVYTF. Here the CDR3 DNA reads TGTGCCAGCAGTCAGACAGGGGGCTTAGTCTACACCTTC.

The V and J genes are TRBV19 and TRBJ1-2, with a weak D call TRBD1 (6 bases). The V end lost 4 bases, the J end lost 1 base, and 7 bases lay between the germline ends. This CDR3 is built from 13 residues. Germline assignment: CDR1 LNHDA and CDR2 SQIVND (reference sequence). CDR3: CASSTRGNYGYTF. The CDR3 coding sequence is TGTGCCAGTAGTACCAGGGGTAACTATGGCTACACCTTC. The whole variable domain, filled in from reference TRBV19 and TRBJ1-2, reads DGGITQSPKYLFRKEGQNVTLSCEQNLNHDAMYWYRQDPGQGLRLIYYSQIVNDFQKGDIAEGYSVSREKKESFPLTVTSAQKNPTAFYLCASSTRGNYGYTFGSGTRLTVV.

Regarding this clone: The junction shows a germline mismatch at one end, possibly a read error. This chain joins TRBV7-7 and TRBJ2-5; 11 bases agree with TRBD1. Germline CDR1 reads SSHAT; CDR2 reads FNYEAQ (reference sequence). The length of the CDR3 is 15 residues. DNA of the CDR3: TGTGCTAGCAGCCCCGGGACAGGGGGCCAAGAGACCCAGTACTTC. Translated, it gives CASSPGTGGQETQYF.

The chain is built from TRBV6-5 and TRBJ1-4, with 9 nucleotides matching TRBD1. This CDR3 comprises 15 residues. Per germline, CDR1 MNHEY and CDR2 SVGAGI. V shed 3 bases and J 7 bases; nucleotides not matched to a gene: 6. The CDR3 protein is CASSYGQGWTEKLFF. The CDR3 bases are TGTGCCAGCAGTTATGGACAGGGGTGGACTGAAAAACTGTTTTTT.

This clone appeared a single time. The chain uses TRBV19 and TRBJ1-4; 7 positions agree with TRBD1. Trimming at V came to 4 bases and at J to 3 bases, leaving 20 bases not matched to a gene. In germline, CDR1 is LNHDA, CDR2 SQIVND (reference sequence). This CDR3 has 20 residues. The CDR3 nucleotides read TGTGCCAGTAGTAGGGACAGCCCAGCTCTACTCCTCACCTCTAATGAAAAACTGTTTTTT. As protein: CASSRDSPALLLTSNEKLFF. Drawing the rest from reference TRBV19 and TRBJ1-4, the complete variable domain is DGGITQSPKYLFRKEGQNVTLSCEQNLNHDAMYWYRQDPGQGLRLIYYSQIVNDFQKGDIAEGYSVSREKKESFPLTVTSAQKNPTAFYLCASSRDSPALLLTSNEKLFFGSGTQLSVL.

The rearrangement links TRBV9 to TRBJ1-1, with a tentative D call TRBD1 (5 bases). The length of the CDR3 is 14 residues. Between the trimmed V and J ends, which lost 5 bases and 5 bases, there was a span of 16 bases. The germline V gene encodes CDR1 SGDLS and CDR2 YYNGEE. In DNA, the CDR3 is TGTGCCAGCAGTTTGGGGGGATCTGTGACTGAAGCTTTCTTT. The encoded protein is CASSLGGSVTEAFF.

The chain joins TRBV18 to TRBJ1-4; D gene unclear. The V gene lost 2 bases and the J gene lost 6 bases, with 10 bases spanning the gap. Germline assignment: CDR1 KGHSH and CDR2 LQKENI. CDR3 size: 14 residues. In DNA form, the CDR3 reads TGTGCCAGCTCACCAACGGGTAGCGATGAAAAACTGTTTTTT. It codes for CASSPTGSDEKLFF.

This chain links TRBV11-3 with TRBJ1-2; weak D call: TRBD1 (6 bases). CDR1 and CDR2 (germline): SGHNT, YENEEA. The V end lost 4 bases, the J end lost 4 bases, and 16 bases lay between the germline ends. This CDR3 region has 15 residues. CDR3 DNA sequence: TGTGCCAGCAGCTCGAACTTACAGGGATCCTATGGCTACACCTTC. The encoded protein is CASSSNLQGSYGYTF.

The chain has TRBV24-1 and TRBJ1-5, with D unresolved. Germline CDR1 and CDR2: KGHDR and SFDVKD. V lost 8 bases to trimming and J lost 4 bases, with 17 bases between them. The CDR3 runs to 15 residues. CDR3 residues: CATISGVHGNQPQHF. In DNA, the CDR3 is TGTGCCACCATCTCGGGCGTACACGGGAATCAGCCCCAGCATTTT.